Listed here is a single TCR beta chain. What it recognizes is unknown. This sample was included in a study of T cells in localized non-small cell lung cancer. Study outcomes and limitations: A median 57 of the top 100 tumor clones appeared in adjacent lung. Sequencing was limited to one tumor region, leaving the possibility of heterogeneity open. Elevated blood T cell density was associated with longer overall survival. Uninvolved adjacent lung, not tumor, had the highest T cell clonality.

Profiling relied on immunoSEQ multiplex PCR, and the TCRdb table lists in-frame clones only, not all of them. The data show 2,500 to 3,000 clones, around a quarter seen once. CDR1 is SGHDN and CDR2 is FVKESK in the germline V gene. J gave up 4 bases and V 5 bases, and 6 bases lay outside the gene matches. This CDR3 has 15 amino acids. The sequencing used lung tumor tissue, collected before any cancer treatment. The V call is TRBV14, the J call TRBJ2-1; 9 bases align to TRBD2. The TCR sequence derives from a male donor at least 60 years old with stage II squamous cell lung carcinoma. The DNA of the CDR3 is TGTGCCAGCAGCGCCGGACTAGCGAGATACAATGAGCAGTTCTTC. Encoded protein: CASSAGLARYNEQFF.